One and the same sample provided the 23 T cell receptor beta chains below, sequenced in a study of post-analysis software for immune sequencing data. Study-level points and caveats: About 5 TRBV segments (TRBV5-6, TRBV5-1 and TRBV20-1 among them) occurred more frequently in patients than in controls.

The TCR beta cDNA libraries carried unique molecular identifiers. TCRdb re-called the PCR reads through MiXCR, storing one row per CDR3 protein. This sample has some 370,000 distinct CDR3 sequences, with approximately 33% found just once. These receptors' targets are unknown. Sequenced: blood. These receptors came from a girl under 18 with multiple sclerosis.

The chain carries TRBV12-3 or TRBV12-4 and TRBJ2-3; 11 bases fit TRBD2. This CDR3 comprises 18 residues. The V and J ends lost 3 bases and 0 bases, in that order; junction bases with no gene match: 8. The chain's CDR3 is CASSLDSGGEVSTDTQYF. For the CDR3, the DNA is TGTGCCAGCAGTTTGGATAGCGGGGGGGAGGTTAGCACAGATACGCAGTATTTT.

This clonotype was detected a few times. Written as DNA, the CDR3 is TGTGCCAGCAGCCCTTGGGGTAGCGGGGACAATGAGCAGTTCTTC. Its protein product is CASSPWGSGDNEQFF. This chain joins TRBV9 and TRBJ2-1, with 8 bases that match TRBD2. CDR3 size: 15 residues. Looked up from germline, CDR1 is SGDLS and CDR2 is YYNGEE. Trimming took 4 bases from V and 5 from J; bases not matched to a gene: 8.

The chain recombines TRBV5-1 with TRBJ1-1; TRBD1 is a possible D gene (5 bases). The CDR3 length is 14 residues. With 4 bases removed from V and 2 bases from J, the gap between germline ends came to 12 bases. Germline lookup yields CDR1 SGHRS and CDR2 YFSETQ. The CDR3 sequence is CASSQNTGNTEAFF. In nucleotides, the CDR3 is TGCGCCAGCAGCCAAAATACAGGTAACACTGAAGCTTTCTTT.

This sequence joins TRBV20-1 and TRBJ2-4, with TRBD1 matching 8 bases. TRBJ2-7 explains the end of the DNA better; the J call may be wrong. CDR1 is DFQATT and CDR2 is SNEGSKA in the germline V gene (reference sequence). This CDR3 spans 14 amino acids. The CDR3 DNA is TGCAGTGCTAGAAAGGGACAGGACCTCTACGAGCAGTACTTC. This sequence encodes CSARKGQDLYEQYF.

This clonotype was detected a few times. The genes are TRBV14 and TRBJ2-5; a possible D gene is TRBD2 (6 bases). Germline V CDR1 and CDR2: SGHDN, FVKESK. V lost 0 bases and J 2 bases, leaving 13 bases between the germline ends. This CDR3 spans 16 amino acids. CDR3 loop: CASSQEAGRYQETQYF. The CDR3 DNA reads as TGTGCCAGCAGCCAAGAGGCGGGACGGTATCAAGAGACCCAGTACTTC.

This rearrangement joins TRBV28 to TRBJ2-1, with D perhaps matching TRBD2 (6 bases). Per germline, CDR1 MDHEN and CDR2 SYDVKM. Deletions cut 6 bases from V and 5 bases from J, with 20 bases between. The CDR3 is 16 residues long. This chain's CDR3 is CASSSPGGFSNNEQFF. The CDR3 DNA is TGTGCCAGCAGCAGTCCCGGAGGGTTTAGCAACAATGAGCAGTTCTTC.

The sample holds a few counts of this clonotype. This chain uses TRBV7-9 with TRBJ2-7; tentatively, D is TRBD1 (6 bases). V was clipped by 5 bases and J by 2 bases, with 19 bases between them. CDR3 size: 16 residues. CDR1 is SEHNR, CDR2 FQNEAQ, per germline (reference sequence). The CDR3 DNA is TGTGCCAGCAGCGCTTTTCAGGGGTTAGGGCCCTACGAGCAGTACTTC. Encoded protein: CASSAFQGLGPYEQYF. The full variable domain, rest sourced from reference TRBV7-9 and TRBJ2-7, is DTGVSQNPRHKITKRGQNVTFRCDPISEHNRLYWYRQTLGQGPEFLTYFQNEAQLEKSRLLSDRFSAERPKGSFSTLEIQRTEQGDSAMYLCASSAFQGLGPYEQYFGPGTRLTVT.

To note about this clonotype: At one boundary the junction diverges from the germline segment, which might be a read error. In nucleotides, the CDR3 is TGTGCCAGCAGCCCAAAGGGGGGGTTCCAAGAGATCCAGTACTTC. Protein product: CASSPKGGFQEIQYF. V gene TRBV7-2 combines with J gene TRBJ2-5, with TRBD2 as a possible D gene (7 bases). The CDR3 length is 15 residues. CDR1 SGHTA and CDR2 FQGNSA come from the germline V gene.

The table lists this clonotype with a count of one. The chain links TRBV28 to TRBJ1-4; no clear D gene. The CDR3 runs 16 residues. V was trimmed by 4 bases and J by 7 bases, leaving 19 bases between them. From germline, CDR1 is MDHEN and CDR2 SYDVKM. CDR3 sequence reads: CASSSYRSSTAEKLFF. The CDR3 DNA sequence: TGTGCCAGCAGTTCCTACCGTAGCAGCACAGCTGAAAAACTGTTTTTT.

This clonotype was observed a few times. The genes are TRBV10-3 and TRBJ2-5, with D unresolved. This CDR3 contains 13 residues. Trimming removed 0 bases at V and 9 bases at J, with 11 bases between. Germline V CDR1 and CDR2: ENHRY, SYGVKD. Here the CDR3 DNA reads TGTGCCATCAGTGAGTCGAAACAAGGTGCCCAGTACTTC. Translating gives CAISESKQGAQYF.

This clonotype was detected ten times or more. This chain links TRBV7-2 with TRBJ1-6; D might be TRBD1 (5 bases). Germline V gene lookup returns CDR1 SGHTA and CDR2 FQGNSA. This CDR3 is 18 amino acids long. V was pared by 0 bases and J by 0 bases, with 12 bases between. CDR3 sequence (DNA): TGTGCCAGCAGCTTAGCGGTGGCAGGGAGCTCCTATAATTCACCCCTCCACTTT. It translates to CASSLAVAGSSYNSPLHF.

This clonotype showed up just a few times. The V and J genes are TRBV14 and TRBJ2-7; D may match TRBD1 or TRBD2 (5 bases each). V dropped 2 bases and J dropped 9 bases, with 29 bases sitting between them. Germline CDR1 and CDR2: SGHDN and FVKESK. CDR3 size: 18 residues. CDR3 in DNA: TGTGCCAGCAGCCAAATATTTTTGAGGGACGCCACCATGGTCGGGCAGTACTTC. Protein sequence: CASSQIFLRDATMVGQYF.

This chain links TRBV4-2 with TRBJ2-1, with 8 bases that match TRBD2. V shed 3 bases, J shed 9 bases, and the junction held 4 bases outside the gene matches. The CDR3 covers 13 residues. Germline CDR1 is LGHNA and CDR2 is YNFKEQ. DNA of the CDR3: TGTGCCAGCAGCCAGGAGCGGGGGAGTGAGCAGTTCTTC. Its translation is CASSQERGSEQFF.

V and J are TRBV12-3 or TRBV12-4 and TRBJ1-5, with 7 bases lining up with TRBD1. The CDR3 is made up of 14 amino acids. The trim removed 6 bases at V and 8 bases at J, leaving 10 bases unmatched. The CDR3 loop is CASSHTGEYEPQHF. The CDR3, as DNA: TGTGCCAGCAGCCATACAGGGGAGTATGAGCCCCAGCATTTT.

This clonotype was seen a handful of times. The rearrangement links TRBV5-1 to TRBJ1-1; D not resolved. Trimming stripped 1 base from V and 1 base from J, with 8 bases between. Per germline, CDR1 SGHRS and CDR2 YFSETQ. The CDR3 sequence is 14 residues long. CDR3 DNA sequence: TGCGCCAGCAGCTTGCTAGCCGCGAACACTGAAGCTTTCTTT. Translated: CASSLLAANTEAFF.

The V call is TRBV6-1, the J call TRBJ2-1, with 9 bases identical to TRBD2. The CDR3 consists of 15 residues. V lost 4 bases and J lost 5; bases outside the gene matches: 6. Looked up from germline, CDR1 is MNHNS and CDR2 is SASEGT. Here the CDR3 reads CASSGWAGGHNEQFF. Written as DNA, the CDR3 is TGTGCCAGCAGTGGATGGGCGGGGGGGCACAATGAGCAGTTCTTC.

This clonotype was detected a few times. The junction departs from the called germline gene at one end, perhaps through a read error. V is TRBV5-6 and J is TRBJ2-1, with 7 positions matching TRBD2. Germline values: CDR1 SGHDT, CDR2 YYEEEE. The CDR3 spans 11 residues. CDR3 sequence: CASSLGGLLQF. The CDR3 DNA reads TGTGCCAGCAGCTTGGGGGGACTACTGCAATTC. Full variable domain (rest looked up from reference TRBV5-6 and TRBJ2-1): DAGVTQSPTHLIKTRGQQVTLRCSPKSGHDTVSWYQQALGQGPQFIFQYYEEEERQRGNFPDRFSGHQFPNYSSELNVNALLLGDSALYLCASSLGGLLQFGPGTRLTVL.

In this sample, this clonotype turned up once. This chain uses TRBV2 with TRBJ2-5; 12 nucleotides match TRBD2. This CDR3 has 16 residues. The trim removed 7 bases at V and 5 bases at J, leaving 11 bases unmatched. CDR1 is SNHLY, CDR2 FYNNEI, per germline. CDR3 DNA sequence: TGTGCCAGCATTACGACTAGCGGGGGCCTCCGGGAGACCCAGTACTTC. This sequence encodes CASITTSGGLRETQYF.

This clonotype was seen only a few times. The V and J genes are TRBV4-1 and TRBJ2-7, with no clear D. The germline V gene encodes CDR1 MGHRA and CDR2 YSYEKL. This CDR3 is built from 13 residues. V was shortened by 0 bases and J by 0 bases, with 3 bases between the two germline ends. In DNA form, the CDR3 reads TGCGCCAGCAGCCAAGAGGTCTCCTACGAGCAGTACTTC. Translated: CASSQEVSYEQYF.

The rearrangement links TRBV7-9 to TRBJ2-1; unclear D gene. This CDR3 has 12 residues. The germline gives CDR1 SEHNR, CDR2 FQNEAQ (reference sequence). V shed 7 bases and J shed 5 bases, with 9 bases lying between them. CDR3 sequence: CASTQFNNEQFF. CDR3 nucleotide sequence: TGTGCCAGCACCCAGTTCAACAATGAGCAGTTCTTC.

The chain joins TRBV2 to TRBJ1-1, with D perhaps TRBD1 (5 bases). The germline CDR1 and CDR2 sequences are SNHLY and FYNNEI. Trimming cost V 7 bases and J 2 bases, with 11 bases left between them. The CDR3 sequence is 13 residues long. CDR3 sequence: CASIRDLNTEAFF. Here the CDR3 DNA reads TGTGCCAGCATCAGGGACTTAAACACTGAAGCTTTCTTT.

The table lists this clonotype with a few counts. The V gene is TRBV7-3, the J gene TRBJ1-2, with a weak D call TRBD1 (5 bases). Per the germline V gene, CDR1 is SGHTA and CDR2 is FQGTGA. Trimming took off 3 bases at V and 7 bases at J, with 15 bases between the two ends. The CDR3 is made up of 14 amino acids. The CDR3 loop is CASSFDRDLSGYTF. In nucleotides, the CDR3 is TGTGCCAGCAGCTTCGACAGAGATCTAAGTGGCTACACCTTC.

This sequence joins TRBV11-2 and TRBJ2-1; D assignment may be TRBD1 or TRBD2 (5 bases each). The CDR3 length is 17 residues. Trimming took off 5 bases at V and 4 bases at J, with 21 bases between the two ends. Germline CDR1 and CDR2: SGHAT and FQNNGV. The CDR3 bases are TGTGCCAGCAGCCGCCTGTTTTGGGGGAAGAATTACAATGAGCAGTTCTTC. Its translation: CASSRLFWGKNYNEQFF.